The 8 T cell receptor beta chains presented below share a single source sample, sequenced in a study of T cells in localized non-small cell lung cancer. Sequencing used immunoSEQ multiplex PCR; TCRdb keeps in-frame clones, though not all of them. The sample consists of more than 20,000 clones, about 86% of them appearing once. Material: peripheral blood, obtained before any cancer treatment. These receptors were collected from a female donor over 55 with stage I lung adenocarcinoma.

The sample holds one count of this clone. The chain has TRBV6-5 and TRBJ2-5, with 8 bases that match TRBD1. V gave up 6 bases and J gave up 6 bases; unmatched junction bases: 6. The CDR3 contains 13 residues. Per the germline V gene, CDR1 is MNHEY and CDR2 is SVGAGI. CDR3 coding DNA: TGTGCCAGCAGCCAGAGCAGGGGGCAGACCCAGTACTTC. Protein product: CASSQSRGQTQYF.

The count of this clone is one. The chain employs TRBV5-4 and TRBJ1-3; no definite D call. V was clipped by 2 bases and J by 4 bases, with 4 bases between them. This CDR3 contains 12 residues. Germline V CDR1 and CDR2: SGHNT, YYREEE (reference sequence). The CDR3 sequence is CASSLGGNTIYF. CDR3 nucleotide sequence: TGTGCCAGCAGCTTAGGGGGAAACACCATATATTTT.

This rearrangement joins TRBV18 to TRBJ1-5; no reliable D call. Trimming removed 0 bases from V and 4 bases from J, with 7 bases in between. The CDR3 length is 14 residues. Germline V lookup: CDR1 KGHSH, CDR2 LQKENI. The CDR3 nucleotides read TGTGCCAGCTCACCACCTACGGGGAATCAGCCCCAGCATTTT. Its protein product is CASSPPTGNQPQHF.

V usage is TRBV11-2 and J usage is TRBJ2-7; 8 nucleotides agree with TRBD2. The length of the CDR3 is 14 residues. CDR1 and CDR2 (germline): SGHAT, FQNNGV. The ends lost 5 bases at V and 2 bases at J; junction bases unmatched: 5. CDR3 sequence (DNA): TGTGCCAGCAGCGGCGGGGGGAGGGCCTACGAGCAGTACTTC. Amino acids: CASSGGGRAYEQYF.

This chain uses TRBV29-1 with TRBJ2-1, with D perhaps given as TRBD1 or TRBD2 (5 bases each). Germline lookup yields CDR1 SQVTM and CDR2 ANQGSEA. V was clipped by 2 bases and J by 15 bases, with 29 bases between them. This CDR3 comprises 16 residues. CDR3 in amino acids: CSVELGSGPGKPSLFF. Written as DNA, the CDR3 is TGCAGCGTTGAACTAGGATCGGGACCAGGTAAGCCGTCTCTGTTCTTC.

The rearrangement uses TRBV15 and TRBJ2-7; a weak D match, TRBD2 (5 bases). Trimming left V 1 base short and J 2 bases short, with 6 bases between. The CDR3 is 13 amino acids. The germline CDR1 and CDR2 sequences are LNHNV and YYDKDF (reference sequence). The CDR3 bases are TGTGCCACCAGCAGAGGGAGGACCTACGAGCAGTACTTC. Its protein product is CATSRGRTYEQYF. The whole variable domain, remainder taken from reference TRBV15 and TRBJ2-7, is DAMVIQNPRYQVTQFGKPVTLSCSQTLNHNVMYWYQQKSSQAPKLLFHYYDKDFNNEADTPDNFQSRRPNTSFCFLDIRSPGLGDTAMYLCATSRGRTYEQYFGPGTRLTVT.

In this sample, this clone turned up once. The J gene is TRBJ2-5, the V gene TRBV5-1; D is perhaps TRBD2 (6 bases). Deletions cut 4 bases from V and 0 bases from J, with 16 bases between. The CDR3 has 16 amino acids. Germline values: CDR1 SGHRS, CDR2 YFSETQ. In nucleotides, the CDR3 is TGCGCCAGCAGCCCGCCGGTAGGAGGGTACCAAGAGACCCAGTACTTC. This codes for CASSPPVGGYQETQYF.

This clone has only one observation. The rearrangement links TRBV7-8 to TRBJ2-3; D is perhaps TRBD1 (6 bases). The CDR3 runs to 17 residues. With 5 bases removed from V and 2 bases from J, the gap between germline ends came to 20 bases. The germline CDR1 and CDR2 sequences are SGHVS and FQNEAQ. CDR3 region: CASSQPRDKEYTDTQYF. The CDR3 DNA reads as TGTGCCAGCAGCCAACCTAGGGACAAGGAGTACACAGATACGCAGTATTTT.